A selection of T cell receptor beta chains follows, all from one sample in a study of cytotoxic CD8 clonotypes in ibrutinib-treated CLL. TCRdb's table, derived via immunoSEQ multiplex PCR, lists solely in-frame clones and lacks some. The data show 90,000 to 150,000 clones, about 53% seen once. Sequenced material: PBMCs, taken after 24 months of ibrutinib treatment. These receptor sequences come from a human donor with chronic lymphocytic leukemia. Each CDR3 is given with its conserved first and last residue. D genes are given only for firm matches. The size entry is marked missing in some rows and otherwise reads once, few, many or a size class.

>NA|TRBV2|TRBJ1-6|NA
TGTGCCAGCAGTGAAGATCCTAGGGTGGCCGGTGGGTCCTATAATTCACCCCTCCACTTT
CASSEDPRVAGGSYNSPLHF
>NA|TRBV19|TRBJ2-7|NA
TGTGCCAGTAGTTATACCGCTGCCTACGAGCAGTACTTC
CASSYTAAYEQYF
>TRBD1|TRBV13|TRBJ2-5|once
TGTGCCAGCAGCGGGGACAGGGGGCGAGAGACCCAGTACTTC
CASSGDRGRETQYF
>TRBD2|TRBV7-9|TRBJ2-3|NA
TGTGCCAGCAGCCCCTGGGGGGGGAGCAGCACAGATACGCAGTATTTT
CASSPWGGSSTDTQYF
>NA|TRBV11-3|TRBJ2-3|few
TGTGCCAGCAGCTTAACGGACTACACTATCACAGATACGCAGTATTTT
CASSLTDYTITDTQYF
>NA|TRBV7-9|TRBJ2-4|NA
TGTGCCAGCAGCGGACAGATAGCCAAAAACATTCAGTACTTC
CASSGQIAKNIQYF
>NA|TRBV7-9|TRBJ2-5|NA
TGTGCCAGCAGCTTAGCGGGGCAGGGTCCCAGGACCCAGTACTTC
CASSLAGQGPRTQYF
>NA|TRBV6-1|TRBJ1-2|NA
TGTGCCAGCAGTGAAGGGGGCTATGGCTACACCTTC
CASSEGGYGYTF
>NA|TRBV25-1|TRBJ1-1|NA
TGTGCCAGCAGTGAATGGGACAAAACCTCGAACACTGAAGCTTTCTTT
CASSEWDKTSNTEAFF
>TRBD1|TRBV30|TRBJ1-1|NA
TGTGCCTGGAGTGACAGGGGGAGTAACACTGAAGCTTTCTTT
CAWSDRGSNTEAFF
>NA|TRBV7-9|TRBJ1-5|NA
TGTGCCAGCAGCTTAGGGCCGGGGAGCAATCAGCCCCAGCATTTT
CASSLGPGSNQPQHF
>NA|TRBV27|TRBJ1-4|NA
TGTGCCAGAAGCCCGGTTCTTTCGCCAACTAATGAAAAACTGTTTTTT
CARSPVLSPTNEKLFF
>NA|TRBV6-6|TRBJ1-2|few
TGTGCCAGCAGTTCGGGGAATGGCTACACCTTC
CASSSGNGYTF
>NA|TRBV5-1|TRBJ1-1|NA
TGCGCCAGCAGAGGGCGACAGGCTATGAACACTGAAGCTTTCTTT
CASRGRQAMNTEAFF
>NA|TRBV5-1|TRBJ2-2|NA
TGCGCCAGCAGCTTACGCCCAGACCCGAGTTGGTCCGGGGAGCTGTTTTTT
CASSLRPDPSWSGELFF
>NA|TRBV28|TRBJ1-4|NA
TGTGCCAGCAGTTTTAGGGGAGTTGGTGAAAAACTGTTTTTT
CASSFRGVGEKLFF
>TRBD2|TRBV5-1|TRBJ2-7|NA
TGCGCCAGCAGCTTGGCCGTGACTAGCGGGGCCCACGAGCAGTACTTC
CASSLAVTSGAHEQYF
>TRBD1|TRBV14|TRBJ2-4|NA
TGTGCCAGCAGCCACCCGGGGACAGTCAGGTACTTC
CASSHPGTVRYF
>TRBD1|TRBV5-4|TRBJ1-1|NA
TGTGCCAGCAGCCCTGGACAGGGGGTGGTGAACACTGAAGCTTTCTTT
CASSPGQGVVNTEAFF
>NA|TRBV27|TRBJ2-1|NA
TGTGCCAGCAGTGCCCGCCGGGACATCTCCAATGAGCAGTTCTTC
CASSARRDISNEQFF
>NA|TRBV30|TRBJ1-1|NA
TGTGCCTGGAGTACCGGGCCGAACACTGAAGCTTTCTTT
CAWSTGPNTEAFF
>NA|TRBV15|TRBJ2-7|once
TGTGCCACCAGCAGAGGTATGGAGCAGTACTTC
CATSRGMEQYF
>TRBD2|TRBV4-1|TRBJ2-1|NA
TGCGCCAGCAGCCAAGATCGACACCTAGCGGGGGGCCGAGACAATGAGCAGTTCTTC
CASSQDRHLAGGRDNEQFF
>NA|TRBV28|TRBJ1-4|NA
TGTGCCAGCAGTTTAACGGGGTTGGGAGATGAAAAACTGTTTTTT
CASSLTGLGDEKLFF
>NA|TRBV6-5|TRBJ1-1|NA
TGTGCCAGCAGTTACGTAGGCCCGAACACTGAAGCTTTCTTT
CASSYVGPNTEAFF
>TRBD1|TRBV9|TRBJ2-7|NA
TGTGCCAGCAGCGCCAGTCCCGGGACAGGGGGGGACGAGCAGTACTTC
CASSASPGTGGDEQYF
>NA|TRBV7-3|TRBJ1-5|NA
TGTGCCAGCAGCTTACTGGGGGGCCAGCCCCAGCATTTT
CASSLLGGQPQHF
>NA|TRBV9|TRBJ2-3|NA
TGTGCCAGCAGCGTAGAAGGTTGGTACAGCACAGATACGCAGTATTTT
CASSVEGWYSTDTQYF
>TRBD2|TRBV6-6|TRBJ2-3|many
TGTGCCAGCAGTACGCCCCGTAGCGGGGTGGATACGCAGTATTTT
CASSTPRSGVDTQYF
>NA|TRBV4-1|TRBJ1-5|once
TGCGCCAGCAGCCAAGATATGGTACAGCTCAATCAGCCCCAGCATTTT
CASSQDMVQLNQPQHF
>TRBD1|TRBV7-9|TRBJ2-1|NA
TGTGCCAGCAGCATAGGACAGGGGAGCGAGCAGTTCTTC
CASSIGQGSEQFF